This entry lists 32 T cell receptor beta chains sequenced from one sample in a study of blood T cell repertoires in COVID-19. Assay used: immunoSEQ multiplex PCR; TCRdb lists only in-frame clones, some missing. The sample has over 150,000 clones; around nine tenths are singletons. The specimen sequenced was peripheral blood. The receptors were sampled from a woman aged 70-85 years with COVID-19, enrolled during active disease.

This sequence joins TRBV28 and TRBJ1-2, with D tentatively TRBD1 (6 bases). The germline V and J ends were trimmed by 5 bases and 7 bases, with 20 bases remaining between them. Germline CDR1 reads MDHEN; CDR2 reads SYDVKM. This CDR3 comprises 15 residues. CDR3 sequence (DNA): TGTGCCAGCAGTCCACAGGGTCATCTCGCGATTGGCTACACCTTC. Its protein is CASSPQGHLAIGYTF.

The gene calls are TRBV9 and TRBJ1-3, with D perhaps TRBD1 (6 bases). The CDR3 has 16 amino acids. Trimming stripped 3 bases from V and 0 bases from J, with 13 bases between. Germline V gives CDR1 SGDLS, CDR2 YYNGEE. CDR3 region: CASSALGHFSGNTIYF. In DNA, the CDR3 is TGTGCCAGCAGCGCCTTGGGACATTTCTCTGGAAACACCATATATTTT.

The V and J genes are TRBV2 and TRBJ1-5; possibly TRBD1 for D (6 bases). Germline CDR1 SNHLY, CDR2 FYNNEI. V lost 6 bases and J 6 bases, leaving 9 bases between the germline ends. This CDR3 is built from 12 residues. The CDR3 coding sequence is TGTGCCAGCAGATTAGGGGGTCAGCCCCAGCATTTT. Its translation is CASRLGGQPQHF. Variable domain in full (rest from reference TRBV2 and TRBJ1-5): EPEVTQTPSHQVTQMGQEVILRCVPISNHLYFYWYRQILGQKVEFLVSFYNNEISEKSEIFDDQFSVERPDGSNFTLKIRSTKLEDSAMYFCASRLGGQPQHFGDGTRLSIL.

The chain carries TRBV5-1 and TRBJ1-2; 9 nucleotides align to TRBD1. Losses at the gene ends were 4 bases for V and 6 bases for J; bases not matched to a gene: 13. The CDR3 runs 16 residues. Germline assignment: CDR1 SGHRS and CDR2 YFSETQ. In nucleotides, the CDR3 is TGCGCCAGCAGCACGGACCCACGGGACAGGGCCCATGGCTACACCTTC. Its translation: CASSTDPRDRAHGYTF.

The V call is TRBV30, the J call TRBJ1-5; 12 bases line up with TRBD1. This CDR3 spans 15 amino acids. Germline trimming cut 3 bases from V and 6 bases from J; bases unmatched to any gene: 6. Germline values: CDR1 GTSNPN, CDR2 SVGIG (reference sequence). This CDR3 is CAWSQGQGAGQPQHF. In DNA, the CDR3 is TGTGCCTGGAGCCAGGGACAGGGGGCTGGTCAGCCCCAGCATTTT.

This rearrangement joins TRBV20-1 to TRBJ2-3, with D hard to call. Trimming left V 3 bases short and J 2 bases short, with 12 bases between. CDR3 length equals 14 residues. Germline CDR1 reads DFQATT; CDR2 reads SNEGSKA (reference sequence). In DNA form, the CDR3 reads TGCAGTGCTAGTAATACGGGTGACACAGATACGCAGTATTTT. Encoded protein: CSASNTGDTDTQYF.

This clone appeared once. V usage is TRBV12-5 and J usage is TRBJ1-1; D perhaps matches TRBD1 (6 bases). CDR1 and CDR2 (germline): LGHNT, FRNRAP. The CDR3 has 12 amino acids. Trimming stripped 2 bases from V and 8 bases from J, with 9 bases between. The CDR3 coding sequence is TGTGCTAGTGGTTTGAGGGGGGGGGAAGCTTTCTTT. Translated, it gives CASGLRGGEAFF.

This sequence joins TRBV11-2 and TRBJ2-2; D perhaps matches TRBD1 (5 bases). Looked up from germline, CDR1 is SGHAT and CDR2 is FQNNGV. With 5 bases removed from V and 4 bases from J, the gap between germline ends came to 8 bases. The CDR3 is 13 residues long. The CDR3: CASSGQVTGELFF. As DNA, the CDR3 is TGTGCCAGCAGCGGACAAGTCACCGGGGAGCTGTTTTTT.

The V and J genes are TRBV28 and TRBJ1-5; D unresolved. V was trimmed by 6 bases and J by 3 bases, leaving 6 bases between them. Germline loops: CDR1 MDHEN, CDR2 SYDVKM. The CDR3 contains 12 residues. This CDR3 is CASRAVNQPQHF. The CDR3, as DNA: TGTGCCAGCAGGGCCGTCAATCAGCCCCAGCATTTT.

This clone showed up just once. The V call is TRBV9, the J call TRBJ2-4, with D possibly TRBD1 on 5 matching bases. From germline, CDR1 is SGDLS and CDR2 YYNGEE. This CDR3 spans 16 amino acids. Trimming removed 0 bases at V and 0 bases at J, with 10 bases between. The CDR3 protein is CASSVGLGEAKNIQYF. As DNA, the CDR3 is TGTGCCAGCAGCGTAGGATTAGGGGAAGCCAAAAACATTCAGTACTTC.

The CDR3 region has the DNA TGTGCCAGCAGTTTTGGGCGGAGGGGTACACTAGATACGCAGTATTTT. It is translated as CASSFGRRGTLDTQYF. The chain employs TRBV28 and TRBJ2-3; maybe TRBD2 (6 bases). V was cut by 3 bases and J by 5 bases, with 18 bases left in between. Germline V gene lookup returns CDR1 MDHEN and CDR2 SYDVKM. CDR3 length: 16 residues. Together with reference TRBV28 and TRBJ2-3, the CDR3 gives the full variable domain: DVKVTQSSRYLVKRTGEKVFLECVQDMDHENMFWYRQDPGLGLRLIYFSYDVKMKEKGDIPEGYSVSREKKERFSLILESASTNQTSMYLCASSFGRRGTLDTQYFGPGTRLTVL.

This clone was seen only once. V gene TRBV12-3 or TRBV12-4 combines with J gene TRBJ2-5; possible D gene TRBD2, 7 bases. The CDR3 covers 13 residues. V was shortened by 5 bases and J by 5 bases, with 12 bases between the two germline ends. The CDR3 coding sequence is TGTGCCAGCAGTACCAGGGGAGGGGAGACCCAGTACTTC. The encoded protein is CASSTRGGETQYF.

There are a few counts of this clone. The chain links TRBV7-9 to TRBJ1-2; D perhaps matches TRBD1 (5 bases). This CDR3 region has 14 residues. CDR1 is SEHNR, CDR2 FQNEAQ, per germline (reference sequence). With 3 bases removed from V and 6 bases from J, the gap between germline ends came to 14 bases. In DNA form, the CDR3 reads TGTGCCAGCAGCTTTCAAAATCAGGGAAATGGCTACACCTTC. Its protein is CASSFQNQGNGYTF.

This clone was counted only a few times. V is TRBV4-2 and J is TRBJ2-3; possibly TRBD1 for D (5 bases). Trimming removed 0 bases from V and 2 bases from J, with 15 bases in between. The CDR3 spans 17 residues. Germline V gives CDR1 LGHNA, CDR2 YNFKEQ. CDR3 sequence (DNA): TGTGCCAGCAGCCAAGATGTATCAGGGCTCCCCACAGATACGCAGTATTTT. Its protein is CASSQDVSGLPTDTQYF.

J is TRBJ1-6 and V is TRBV5-4; 8 bases agree with TRBD1. The CDR3 runs to 16 residues. Unmatched junction bases numbered 10, after V lost 4 bases and J lost 7 bases. Germline CDR1 is SGHNT and CDR2 is YYREEE (reference sequence). The CDR3 coding sequence is TGTGCCAGCAGCCAAGGACAGGGAATGAGGAATTCACCCCTCCACTTT. Protein sequence: CASSQGQGMRNSPLHF.

The chain uses TRBV5-6 and TRBJ1-6, with 7 nucleotides matching TRBD1. Germline V gene lookup returns CDR1 SGHDT and CDR2 YYEEEE. The CDR3 is 14 amino acids. V lost 4 bases, J lost 7 bases, and 5 bases stayed unmatched. The CDR3 loop reads CASSPGQANSPLHF. The CDR3 DNA follows: TGTGCCAGCAGCCCCGGACAGGCAAATTCACCCCTCCACTTT.

The chain has TRBV6-4 and TRBJ2-1, with 8 nucleotides matching TRBD2. CDR3 length: 16 residues. V shed 5 bases and J 0 bases; nucleotides not matched to a gene: 6. Germline-derived CDR1 and CDR2 are MRHNA and SNTAGT. The chain's CDR3 is CASSRTSLSSYNEQFF. In DNA form, the CDR3 reads TGTGCCAGCAGTCGGACTAGCTTAAGCTCCTACAATGAGCAGTTCTTC.

This clone occurred many times. The chain joins TRBV19 to TRBJ2-2; D may be TRBD1 (5 bases). Germline lookup yields CDR1 LNHDA and CDR2 SQIVND (reference sequence). Trimming cost V 7 bases and J 8 bases, with 17 bases left between them. The CDR3 is 14 amino acids. The CDR3 loop reads CASKSDSTIGELFF. The CDR3 DNA reads as TGTGCCAGTAAATCCGACAGTACCATAGGGGAGCTGTTTTTT.

The table lists this clone with a count of one. The V gene is TRBV11-2, the J gene TRBJ1-1; 8 nucleotides align to TRBD1. V lost 5 bases and J lost 2; bases outside the gene matches: 10. Per germline, CDR1 SGHAT and CDR2 FQNNGV. CDR3 length equals 16 residues. Here the CDR3 DNA reads TGTGCCAGCAGCATATACACCGGGACAGGAAACACTGAAGCTTTCTTT. Translation: CASSIYTGTGNTEAFF.

This rearrangement joins TRBV19 to TRBJ2-1; 7 positions agree with TRBD1. The V and J ends lost 4 bases and 6 bases, in that order; junction bases with no gene match: 3. CDR3 length: 13 residues. The V gene's germline CDR1 is LNHDA and CDR2 SQIVND (reference sequence). This chain's CDR3 is CASSTGQLNEQFF. DNA for the CDR3: TGTGCCAGTAGTACGGGACAGCTCAATGAGCAGTTCTTC. The entire variable domain, with the rest obtained from reference TRBV19 and TRBJ2-1, is as follows: DGGITQSPKYLFRKEGQNVTLSCEQNLNHDAMYWYRQDPGQGLRLIYYSQIVNDFQKGDIAEGYSVSREKKESFPLTVTSAQKNPTAFYLCASSTGQLNEQFFGPGTRLTVL.

The rearrangement joins TRBV19 to TRBJ2-5; unclear D gene. The CDR3 runs to 13 residues. Germline CDR1 and CDR2: LNHDA and SQIVND (reference sequence). Trimming cost V 3 bases and J 1 base, with 6 bases left between them. The chain's CDR3 is CASSIAVQETQYF. In DNA, the CDR3 is TGTGCCAGTAGTATCGCAGTCCAAGAGACCCAGTACTTC.

The table lists this clone with a count of one. The chain is built from TRBV14 and TRBJ2-3, with 8 bases aligning to TRBD2. This CDR3 is 16 amino acids long. Germline V gene lookup returns CDR1 SGHDN and CDR2 FVKESK. Unmatched junction bases numbered 14, after V lost 5 bases and J lost 7 bases. The CDR3 loop is CASSRQLAGPLNTQYF. The CDR3 DNA is TGTGCCAGCAGCAGACAGTTAGCGGGGCCCCTGAATACGCAGTATTTT.

The rearrangement links TRBV18 to TRBJ1-5; TRBD1 is a possible D gene (5 bases). Germline V CDR1 and CDR2: KGHSH, LQKENI. Trimming removed 5 bases from V and 0 bases from J, with 11 bases in between. This CDR3 contains 15 residues. As DNA, the CDR3 is TGTGCCAGCTCAGAAAGTCAGGGTAGCAATCAGCCCCAGCATTTT. This sequence encodes CASSESQGSNQPQHF.

This chain joins TRBV10-2 and TRBJ2-3; 12 bases fit TRBD2. Germline-derived CDR1 and CDR2 are WSHSY and SAAADI. The CDR3 consists of 15 residues. Unmatched junction bases numbered 4, after V lost 6 bases and J lost 3 bases. This CDR3 is CASRSSGGATDTQYF. The CDR3 DNA sequence: TGCGCCAGCAGATCTAGCGGGGGGGCGACAGATACGCAGTATTTT.

This CDR3 is CASSSTGLTNEKLFF. Written as DNA, the CDR3 is TGCGCCAGCAGCTCGACAGGGTTAACTAATGAAAAACTGTTTTTT. The chain employs TRBV5-1 and TRBJ1-4; 7 bases match TRBD1. Germline V gene lookup returns CDR1 SGHRS and CDR2 YFSETQ. This CDR3 has 15 amino acids. The J segment lost 1 base and the V segment lost 3 bases, leaving 3 bases of the junction unmatched.

The chain combines TRBV5-8 with TRBJ1-2; TRBD1 agrees at 7 bases. Germline CDR1 is SGHTS and CDR2 is YDEGEE. The ends lost 1 base at V and 2 bases at J; junction bases unmatched: 2. The CDR3 extends over 14 amino acids. CDR3 region: CASSLWGQNYGYTF. CDR3 coding DNA: TGTGCCAGCAGCTTGTGGGGACAGAACTATGGCTACACCTTC.

The CDR3: CASSSDRGGGYEQYF. The CDR3 coding sequence is TGCGCCAGCAGCTCAGACAGGGGGGGCGGCTACGAGCAGTACTTC. This chain joins TRBV5-1 and TRBJ2-7; 9 bases line up with TRBD1. J lost 3 bases, V lost 3 bases, and 7 bases had no gene match. Germline V lookup: CDR1 SGHRS, CDR2 YFSETQ. This CDR3 comprises 15 residues. The full variable domain, in which reference TRBV5-1 and TRBJ2-7 provide the parts outside the CDR3, is KAGVTQTPRYLIKTRGQQVTLSCSPISGHRSVSWYQQTPGQGLQFLFEYFSETQRNKGNFPGRFSGRQFSNSRSEMNVSTLELGDSALYLCASSSDRGGGYEQYFGPGTRLTVT.

The sample holds one count of this clone. This rearrangement joins TRBV21-1 to TRBJ1-5. TRBV21-1 is reported as a pseudogene. The CDR3 is 12 residues long. The CDR3 region has the DNA TGTGCCAGCAGCCTAAGCAATCAGCCCCAGCATTTT. The encoded protein is CASSLSNQPQHF.

The rearrangement joins TRBV15 to TRBJ1-5; 8 nucleotides match TRBD1. J was trimmed by 4 bases and V by 2 bases; bases with no gene match: 10. This CDR3 region has 17 residues. CDR1 LNHNV and CDR2 YYDKDF come from the germline V gene (reference sequence). The CDR3 bases are TGTGCCACCAGCAGAAAAATGTTGACAGGGGTAAATCAGCCCCAGCATTTT. As protein: CATSRKMLTGVNQPQHF.

V and J are TRBV5-8 and TRBJ2-7; D possibly corresponds to TRBD1 (6 bases). The CDR3 is 16 amino acids. CDR1 is SGHTS, CDR2 YDEGEE, per germline. The V end was cut by 0 bases, the J end by 5 bases, with 18 bases between. The CDR3 spells CASSLAGTRKLNEQYF. The CDR3 coding sequence is TGTGCCAGCAGCTTGGCTGGGACAAGAAAGCTCAACGAGCAGTACTTC. The complete variable domain, with remaining parts taken from reference TRBV5-8 and TRBJ2-7, reads EAGVTQSPTHLIKTRGQQATLRCSPISGHTSVYWYQQALGLGLQFLLWYDEGEERNRGNFPPRFSGRQFPNYSSELNVNALELEDSALYLCASSLAGTRKLNEQYFGPGTRLTVT.

The rearrangement joins TRBV5-1 to TRBJ2-1; possible D gene TRBD1, 5 bases. V was pared by 4 bases and J by 7 bases, with 21 bases between. Per the germline V gene, CDR1 is SGHRS and CDR2 is YFSETQ. The CDR3 has 16 amino acids. The CDR3: CASSPAPQGSGNEQFF. Written as DNA, the CDR3 is TGCGCCAGCAGCCCTGCCCCGCAGGGTTCAGGTAATGAGCAGTTCTTC.

The gene calls are TRBV7-3 and TRBJ2-5; a possible D gene is TRBD2 (7 bases). This CDR3 has 14 residues. Germline CDR1 reads SGHTA; CDR2 reads FQGTGA. Trimming took 10 bases from V and 5 from J, leaving 20 bases between them. The CDR3 DNA reads TGTGCCACCCCAGGGAAGGCGGGGGCGGAGACCCAGTACTTC. This translates into CATPGKAGAETQYF.